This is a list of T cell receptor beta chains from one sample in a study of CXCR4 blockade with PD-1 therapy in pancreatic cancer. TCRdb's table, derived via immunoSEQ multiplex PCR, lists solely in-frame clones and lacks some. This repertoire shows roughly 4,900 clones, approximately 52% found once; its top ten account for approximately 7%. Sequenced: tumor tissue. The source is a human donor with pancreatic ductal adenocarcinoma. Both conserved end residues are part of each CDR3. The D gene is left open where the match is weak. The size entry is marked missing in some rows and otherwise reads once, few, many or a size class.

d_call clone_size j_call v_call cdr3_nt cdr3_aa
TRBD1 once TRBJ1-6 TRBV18 TGTGCCAGCTCACCCGGACAGGTCGATAATTCACCCCTCCACTTT CASSPGQVDNSPLHF
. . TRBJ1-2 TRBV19 TGTGCCAGTAGTTTTCCAGGGATGAGCTATGGCTACACCTTC CASSFPGMSYGYTF
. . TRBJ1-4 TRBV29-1 TGCAGCGTTGCGTGGGGGGCCCTCATCGAAAAACTGTTTTTT CSVAWGALIEKLFF
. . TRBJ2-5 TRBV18 TGTGCCAGCTCACCACCGATCCAAAGAGAGACCCAGTACTTC CASSPPIQRETQYF
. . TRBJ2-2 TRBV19 TGTGCCAGTAGTATAGTGGGCGGCACCGGGGAGCTGTTTTTT CASSIVGGTGELFF
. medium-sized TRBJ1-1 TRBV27 TGTGCCAGCAGTCCTACGAGGGGGGTCAACACTGAAGCTTTCTTT CASSPTRGVNTEAFF
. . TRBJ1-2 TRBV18 TGTGCCAGCTCACCACGAGGCTGGGCCTATGGCTACACCTTC CASSPRGWAYGYTF
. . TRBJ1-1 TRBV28 TGTGCCAGCAGGAACAGGGTGGGTGAAGCTTTCTTT CASRNRVGEAFF
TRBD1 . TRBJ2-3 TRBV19 TGTGCCAGTAGTAGGGGGACAGGGGCATCAGATACGCAGTATTTT CASSRGTGASDTQYF
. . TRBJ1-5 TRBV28 TGTGCCAGCAAAACTGCATATAGCAATCAGCCCCAGCATTTT CASKTAYSNQPQHF
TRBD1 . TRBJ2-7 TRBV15 TGTGCCACCAGCAGAACCAGGGACAGCTCCGGGGAGCAGTACTTC CATSRTRDSSGEQYF
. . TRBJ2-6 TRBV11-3 TGTGCCAGCAGCACCCCCGAAGCTTTCAACGTCCTGACTTTC CASSTPEAFNVLTF
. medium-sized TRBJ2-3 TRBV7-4 TGTGCCAGCAGCTCAAAAGGCACAGATACGCAGTATTTT CASSSKGTDTQYF
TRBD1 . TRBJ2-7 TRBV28 TGTGCCAGCCGTCCAGGGACAGGCTCCTACGAGCAGTACTTC CASRPGTGSYEQYF
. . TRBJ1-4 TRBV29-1 TGCAGCGTCATGACAGGTTCAACTAATGAAAAACTGTTTTTT CSVMTGSTNEKLFF
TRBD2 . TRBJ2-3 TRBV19 TGTGCCAGTAGTATAGGAGGGGCGGGAGCGGCAGATACGCAGTATTTT CASSIGGAGAADTQYF
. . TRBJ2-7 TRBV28 TGTGCCAGCAGTATACCCCGGGACAACCTTGGCGAGCAGTACTTC CASSIPRDNLGEQYF
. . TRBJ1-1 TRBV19 TGTGCCACCATGGCGGGGGCTACTGAAGCTTTCTTT CATMAGATEAFF
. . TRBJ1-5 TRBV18 TGTGCCAGCTCACCTGCAACTAATCAGCCCCAGCATTTT CASSPATNQPQHF
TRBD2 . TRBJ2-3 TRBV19 TGTGCCAGTAGTACCTTAGCGGGAGATACGCAGTATTTT CASSTLAGDTQYF
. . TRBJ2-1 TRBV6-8 TGTGCCAGCAATCGACAGGTTCCAGACAATGAGCAGTTCTTC CASNRQVPDNEQFF